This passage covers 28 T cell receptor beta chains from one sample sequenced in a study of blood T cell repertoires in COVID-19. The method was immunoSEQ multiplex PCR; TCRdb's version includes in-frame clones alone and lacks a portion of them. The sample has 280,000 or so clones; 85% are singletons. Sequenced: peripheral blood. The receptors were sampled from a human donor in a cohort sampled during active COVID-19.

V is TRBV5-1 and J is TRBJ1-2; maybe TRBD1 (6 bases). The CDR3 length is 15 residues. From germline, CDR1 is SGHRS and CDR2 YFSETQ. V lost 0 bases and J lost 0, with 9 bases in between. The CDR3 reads CASSLGQVANYGYTF. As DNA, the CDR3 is TGCGCCAGCAGCTTGGGACAGGTGGCTAACTATGGCTACACCTTC. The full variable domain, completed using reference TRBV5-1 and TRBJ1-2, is KAGVTQTPRYLIKTRGQQVTLSCSPISGHRSVSWYQQTPGQGLQFLFEYFSETQRNKGNFPGRFSGRQFSNSRSEMNVSTLELGDSALYLCASSLGQVANYGYTFGSGTRLTVV.

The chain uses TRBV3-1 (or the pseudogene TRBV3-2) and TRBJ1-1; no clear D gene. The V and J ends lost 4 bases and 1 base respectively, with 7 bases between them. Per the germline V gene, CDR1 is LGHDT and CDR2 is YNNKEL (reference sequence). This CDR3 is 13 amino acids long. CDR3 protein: CASSLVRNTEAFF. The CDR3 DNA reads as TGTGCCAGCAGCCTCGTCAGGAACACTGAAGCTTTCTTT.

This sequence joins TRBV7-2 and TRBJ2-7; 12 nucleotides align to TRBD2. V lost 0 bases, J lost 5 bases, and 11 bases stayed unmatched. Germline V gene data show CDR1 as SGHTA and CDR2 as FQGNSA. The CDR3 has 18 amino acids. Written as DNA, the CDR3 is TGTGCCAGCAGCTTAGCTGCTAGCGGGAGGGCTTTCTCGCACGAGCAGTACTTC. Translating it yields CASSLAASGRAFSHEQYF.

The CDR3 here is CASTRQGFAFF. The DNA for the CDR3 is TGTGCCAGCACAAGACAGGGCTTCGCTTTCTTT. This sequence joins TRBV28 and TRBJ1-1; 7 bases match TRBD1. This CDR3 has 11 amino acids. CDR1 MDHEN and CDR2 SYDVKM come from the germline V gene. With V trimmed by 7 bases and J by 11 bases, 7 bases remained unmatched.

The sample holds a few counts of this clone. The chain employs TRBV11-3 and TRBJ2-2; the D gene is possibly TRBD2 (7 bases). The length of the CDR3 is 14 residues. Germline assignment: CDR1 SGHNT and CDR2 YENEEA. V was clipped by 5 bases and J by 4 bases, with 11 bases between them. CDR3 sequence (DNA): TGTGCCAGCAGCCGGGGGGCCGTCACCGGGGAGCTGTTTTTT. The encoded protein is CASSRGAVTGELFF.

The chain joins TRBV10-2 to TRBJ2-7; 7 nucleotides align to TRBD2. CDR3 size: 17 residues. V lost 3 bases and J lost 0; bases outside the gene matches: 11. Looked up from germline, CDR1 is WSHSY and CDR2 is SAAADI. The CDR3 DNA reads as TGCGCCAGCAGTGACCCCAGACTAGCCCGTCCCTCCTACGAGCAGTACTTC. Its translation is CASSDPRLARPSYEQYF.

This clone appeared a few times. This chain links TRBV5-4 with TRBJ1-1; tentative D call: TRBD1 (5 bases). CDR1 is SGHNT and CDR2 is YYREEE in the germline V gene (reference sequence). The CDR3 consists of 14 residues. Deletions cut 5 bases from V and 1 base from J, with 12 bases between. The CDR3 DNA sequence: TGTGCCAGCAGTAGGGGACTCCAGAACACTGAAGCTTTCTTT. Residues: CASSRGLQNTEAFF. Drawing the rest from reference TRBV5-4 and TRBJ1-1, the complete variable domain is ETGVTQSPTHLIKTRGQQVTLRCSSQSGHNTVSWYQQALGQGPQFIFQYYREEENGRGNFPPRFSGLQFPNYSSELNVNALELDDSALYLCASSRGLQNTEAFFGQGTRLTVV.

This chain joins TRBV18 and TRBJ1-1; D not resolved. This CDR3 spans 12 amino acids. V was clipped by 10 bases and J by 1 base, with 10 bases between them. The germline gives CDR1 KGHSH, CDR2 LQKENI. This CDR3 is CATARGNTEAFF. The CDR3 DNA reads TGTGCCACCGCGCGGGGGAACACTGAAGCTTTCTTT.

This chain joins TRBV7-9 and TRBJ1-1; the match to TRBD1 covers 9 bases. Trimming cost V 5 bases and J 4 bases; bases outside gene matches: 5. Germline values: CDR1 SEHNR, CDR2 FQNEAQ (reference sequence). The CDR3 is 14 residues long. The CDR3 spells CASSRDRESTEAFF. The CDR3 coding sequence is TGTGCCAGCAGCCGGGACAGGGAGAGCACTGAAGCTTTCTTT.

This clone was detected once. CDR3 loop: CASSARDLIQGASYNEQFF. The CDR3 DNA sequence: TGTGCCAGCAGCGCCCGGGACCTCATCCAGGGGGCCTCCTACAATGAGCAGTTCTTC. This sequence joins TRBV9 and TRBJ2-1; 8 positions agree with TRBD1. CDR3 size: 19 residues. Germline V lookup: CDR1 SGDLS, CDR2 YYNGEE. Losses at the gene ends were 3 bases for V and 0 bases for J; bases not matched to a gene: 14.

DNA of the CDR3: TGTGCCACCAGTGATTTGCAGGCCTTCTCCTACAATGAGCAGTTCTTC. It is translated as CATSDLQAFSYNEQFF. The chain links TRBV24-1 to TRBJ2-1, with D uncertain. The V gene lost 0 bases and the J gene lost 0 bases, with 8 bases spanning the gap. The CDR3 is 16 residues long. Germline V gives CDR1 KGHDR, CDR2 SFDVKD.

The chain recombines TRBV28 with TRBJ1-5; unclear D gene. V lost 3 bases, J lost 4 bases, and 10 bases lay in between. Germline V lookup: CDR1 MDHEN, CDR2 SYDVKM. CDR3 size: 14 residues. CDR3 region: CASSFLGTNQPQHF. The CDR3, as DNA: TGTGCCAGCAGTTTCCTGGGCACGAATCAGCCCCAGCATTTT.

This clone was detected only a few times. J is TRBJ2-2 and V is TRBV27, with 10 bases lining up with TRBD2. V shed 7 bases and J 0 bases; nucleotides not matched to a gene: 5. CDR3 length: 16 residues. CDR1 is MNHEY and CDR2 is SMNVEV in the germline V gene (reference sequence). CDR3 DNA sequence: TGTGCCAGCAAGCTAGCGGGAGCCGCGAACACCGGGGAGCTGTTTTTT. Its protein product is CASKLAGAANTGELFF.

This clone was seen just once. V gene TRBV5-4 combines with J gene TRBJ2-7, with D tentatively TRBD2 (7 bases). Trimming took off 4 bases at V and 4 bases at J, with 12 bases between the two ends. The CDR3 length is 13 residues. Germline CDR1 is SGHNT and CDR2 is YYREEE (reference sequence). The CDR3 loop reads CASSEGGAYEQYF. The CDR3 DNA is TGTGCCAGCAGCGAAGGGGGGGCTTACGAGCAGTACTTC.

The DNA for the CDR3 is TGTGCCAGCAGTTCCCGGACTACATTCACAGATACGCAGTATTTT. Protein: CASSSRTTFTDTQYF. V and J are TRBV27 and TRBJ2-3; maybe TRBD2 (6 bases). Germline CDR1 MNHEY, CDR2 SMNVEV (reference sequence). The CDR3 has 15 amino acids. With 4 bases removed from V and 2 bases from J, the gap between germline ends came to 13 bases.

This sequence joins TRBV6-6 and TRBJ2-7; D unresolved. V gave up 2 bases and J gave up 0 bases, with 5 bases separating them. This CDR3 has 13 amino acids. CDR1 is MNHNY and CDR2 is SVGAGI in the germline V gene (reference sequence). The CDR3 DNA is TGTGCCAGCAGTTACGGCAACTCCTACGAGCAGTACTTC. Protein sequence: CASSYGNSYEQYF.

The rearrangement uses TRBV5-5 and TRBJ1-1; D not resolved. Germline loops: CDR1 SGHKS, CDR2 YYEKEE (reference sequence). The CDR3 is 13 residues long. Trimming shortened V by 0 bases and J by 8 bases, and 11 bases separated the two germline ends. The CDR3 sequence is CASSLGVGSEAFF. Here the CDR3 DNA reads TGTGCCAGCAGCTTGGGGGTCGGGTCCGAAGCTTTCTTT.

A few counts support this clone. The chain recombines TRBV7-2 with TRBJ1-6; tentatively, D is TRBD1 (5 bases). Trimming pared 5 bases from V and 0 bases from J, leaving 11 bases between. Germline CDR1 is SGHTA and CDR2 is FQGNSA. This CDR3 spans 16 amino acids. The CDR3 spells CASSLGESSYNSPLHF. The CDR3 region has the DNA TGTGCCAGCAGCCTAGGGGAGAGCTCCTATAATTCACCCCTCCACTTT.

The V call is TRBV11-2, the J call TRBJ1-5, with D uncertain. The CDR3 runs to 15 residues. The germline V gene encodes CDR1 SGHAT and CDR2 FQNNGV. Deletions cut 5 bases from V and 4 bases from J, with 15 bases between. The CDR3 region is CASSRNAISNQPQHF. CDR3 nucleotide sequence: TGTGCCAGCAGCCGAAATGCGATTTCGAATCAGCCCCAGCATTTT.

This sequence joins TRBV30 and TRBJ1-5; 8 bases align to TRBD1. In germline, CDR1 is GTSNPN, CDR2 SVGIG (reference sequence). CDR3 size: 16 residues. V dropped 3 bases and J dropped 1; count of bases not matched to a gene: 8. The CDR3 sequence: CAWSGRGRGSNQPQHF. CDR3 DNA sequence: TGTGCCTGGAGCGGCAGGGGGCGGGGGAGCAATCAGCCCCAGCATTTT.

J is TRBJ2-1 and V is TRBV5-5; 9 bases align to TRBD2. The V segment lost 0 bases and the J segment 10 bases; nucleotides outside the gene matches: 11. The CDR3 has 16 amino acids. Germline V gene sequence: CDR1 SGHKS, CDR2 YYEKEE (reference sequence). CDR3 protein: CASSLVPSGNAREQFF. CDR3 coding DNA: TGTGCCAGCAGCTTGGTTCCTAGCGGGAACGCACGAGAGCAGTTCTTC.

This CDR3 is CASSAPAGGFDYEQYF. Written as DNA, the CDR3 is TGTGCCAGCAGCGCCCCAGCGGGAGGGTTCGACTACGAGCAGTACTTC. This chain joins TRBV11-2 and TRBJ2-7; 10 bases match TRBD2. The CDR3 has 16 amino acids. V shed 5 bases and J 3 bases; nucleotides not matched to a gene: 10. Germline CDR1 and CDR2: SGHAT and FQNNGV.

The CDR3 DNA sequence: TGTGCCAGCAGCTTGGGACTAGCGGGAGCCTATGAGCAGTTCTTC. It specifies CASSLGLAGAYEQFF. The V gene is TRBV5-8, the J gene TRBJ2-1, with 12 bases identical to TRBD2. The CDR3 is made up of 15 amino acids. V dropped 0 bases and J dropped 8; count of bases not matched to a gene: 3. Germline V CDR1 and CDR2: SGHTS, YDEGEE.

CDR3 residues: CASSLDAPAQLPYEQYF. DNA for the CDR3: TGCGCCAGCAGCTTGGATGCCCCCGCACAACTACCCTACGAGCAGTACTTC. The chain couples TRBV5-1 to TRBJ2-7; no definite D call. The CDR3 loop spans 17 amino acids. The germline gives CDR1 SGHRS, CDR2 YFSETQ. Trimming shortened V by 0 bases and J by 2 bases, and 18 bases separated the two germline ends.

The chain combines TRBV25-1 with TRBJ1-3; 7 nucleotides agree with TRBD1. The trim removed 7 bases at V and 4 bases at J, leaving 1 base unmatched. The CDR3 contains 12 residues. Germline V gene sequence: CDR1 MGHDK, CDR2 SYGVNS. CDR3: CASTRGGNTIYF. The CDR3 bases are TGTGCCAGCACCAGGGGGGGAAACACCATATATTTT.

The CDR3 loop reads CASQPFDRFNEQFF. For the CDR3, the DNA is TGTGCCAGCCAACCCTTTGACAGGTTCAATGAGCAGTTCTTC. The chain links TRBV18 to TRBJ2-1; D is possibly TRBD1 (6 bases). Deletions cut 8 bases from V and 6 bases from J, with 17 bases between. From germline, CDR1 is KGHSH and CDR2 LQKENI. CDR3 length: 14 residues.

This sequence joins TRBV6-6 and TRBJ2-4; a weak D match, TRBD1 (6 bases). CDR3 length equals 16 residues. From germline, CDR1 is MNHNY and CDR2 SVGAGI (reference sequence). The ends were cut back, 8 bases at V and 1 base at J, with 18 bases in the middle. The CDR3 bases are TGTGCCAGCGGGGCAGGGGTGGCTCTTGCCAAAAACATTCAGTACTTC. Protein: CASGAGVALAKNIQYF.

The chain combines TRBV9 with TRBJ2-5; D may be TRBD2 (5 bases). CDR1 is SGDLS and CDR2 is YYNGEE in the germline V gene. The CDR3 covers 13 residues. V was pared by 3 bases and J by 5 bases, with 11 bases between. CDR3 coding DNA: TGTGCCAGCAGCGGCACACGAGGGGAGACCCAGTACTTC. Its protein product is CASSGTRGETQYF. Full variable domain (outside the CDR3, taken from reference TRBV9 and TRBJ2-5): DSGVTQTPKHLITATGQRVTLRCSPRSGDLSVYWYQQSLDQGLQFLIQYYNGEERAKGNILERFSAQQFPDLHSELNLSSLELGDSALYFCASSGTRGETQYFGPGTRLLVL.